This T cell receptor (beta chain) emerged from a study of cytomegalovirus exposure and HLA in healthy donors. Overall study context: HLA-typed donors were the source of 80 million to 90 million unique TCRs, which an early data release held. Findings and limits, study-wide: Cytomegalovirus-associated TCR beta chains were listed, numbering some 150. The classifier reportedly diagnosed cytomegalovirus status with high specificity and sensitivity.

A word on this clone: Its antigen is not known.

A multiplex PCR was run with 60 Vbeta primers and 13 Jbeta primers. Measured with immunoSEQ multiplex PCR; TCRdb has only the in-frame clones, and not every one. Found here are fewer than 200,000 clones, over 65% of them singletons; the top ten hold around 3.6%. Germline V gene data show CDR1 as LGHNA and CDR2 as YNFKEQ. V was pared by 2 bases and J by 0 bases, with 10 bases of the junction left unmatched. The CDR3 has 18 amino acids. This clonotype originated in a middle-aged man in good health and CMV-seropositive. The sequenced sample consisted of PBMCs. The V and J genes are TRBV4-2 and TRBJ2-7; TRBD2 agrees at 10 bases. In nucleotides, the CDR3 is TGTGCCAGCAGCCAAACTAGCGGGGAACAATATAGCTCCTACGAGCAGTACTTC. This translates into CASSQTSGEQYSSYEQYF.